This T cell receptor (beta chain) was identified in a study of vaccination and CD4 T cells after COVID-19. The treatment is: approximately nine-day PBMC culture with coronavirus spike peptide pools or control peptides (ViraFEST assay). The study sequenced cultured CD4+ T cell DNA using the Oncomine TCR Beta short-read assay. Each CDR3 protein gets one entry after TCRdb re-called the PCR reads with MiXCR. This sample yields some 20,000 distinct CDR3 sequences, of which roughly 47% are seen a single time; less than 8% belongs to the top ten. On this clonotype itself: Antigen specificity is unknown.

The germline CDR1 and CDR2 sequences are SGHTA and FQGNSA. This CDR3 comprises 11 residues. Trimming removed 3 bases at V and 6 bases at J, with 6 bases between. Sequencing was performed on CD4+ T cells from blood, cultured in vitro. The sequence came from a human donor who had recovered from COVID-19. The chain is built from TRBV7-2 and TRBJ2-7; no clear D gene. In nucleotides, the CDR3 is TGTGCCAGCAGCTTGAGCTTCGAGCAGTACTTC. Protein sequence: CASSLSFEQYF.